Listed below are T cell receptor beta chains from one sample, sequenced in a study of T-cell reconstitution after alpha-beta-depleted transplantation in children. TCRdb passed the PCR reads through MiXCR, listing each CDR3 protein once. The sample records some 460,000 distinct CDR3 sequences, 15% to 20% being singletons. Specimen: PBMCs, mostly from graft donor cells, collected 360 days after TCRalphabeta/CD19-depleted stem cell transplant. These receptors were taken from a boy in the first two years of life who had a stem cell transplant for Wiskott-Aldrich syndrome, so the T cells may come from the graft donor. Both conserved end residues are part of each CDR3. Fields, in order: V gene, J gene, D gene, clone size, CDR3 DNA, CDR3 protein. The D gene is left open where the match is weak. Only part of the rows carry a size: once, few, many, or a class if the clone is expanded.

>TRBV5-1|TRBJ1-6|NA|few
TGCGCCAGCAGCTTTGGGGAAGGTGTGTCACCCCTCCACTTT
CASSFGEGVSPLHF
>TRBV24-1|TRBJ2-5|NA|once
TGTGCCACCAGTGATCTACAGGGAGAGACCCAGTACTTC
CATSDLQGETQYF
>TRBV11-2|TRBJ2-5|TRBD2|few
TGTGCCAGCAGCTTTGGTCTAGCGGGGGGGTGGGAAGAGACCCAGTACTTC
CASSFGLAGGWEETQYF
>TRBV20-1|TRBJ2-3|NA|NA
TGCAGTGCTAGAGGGGGGACTGGTCCTAGCACAGATACGCAGTATTTT
CSARGGTGPSTDTQYF
>TRBV28|TRBJ2-5|NA|few
TGTGCCAGCAGTTTATATAGGACCAGGACCCGAGAGACCCAGTACTTC
CASSLYRTRTRETQYF
>TRBV5-5|TRBJ1-5|NA|NA
TGTGCCAGCAGCTTCGCAGGGCTTAGCAATCAGCCCCAGCATTTT
CASSFAGLSNQPQHF
>TRBV12-3/TRBV12-4|TRBJ2-6|NA|NA
TGTGCCAGCAGGCGTAACAGGGCTGGGGCCAACGTCCTGACTTTC
CASRRNRAGANVLTF
>TRBV5-1|TRBJ2-1|NA|many
TGCGCCAGCAGCCCGGTAGCTAAATGGGACAATGAGCAGTTCTTC
CASSPVAKWDNEQFF
>TRBV7-2|TRBJ2-7|NA|few
TGTGCCAGCAGCTCCATAGGTTATTACACCGAGCAGTACTTC
CASSSIGYYTEQYF
>TRBV20-1|TRBJ2-5|NA|few
TGCAGTGCTAGAGCCTATCCGGGACCTGTGTACTTC
CSARAYPGPVYF
>TRBV21-1|TRBJ1-2|NA|NA
TGTGCCAGCAGCAAGACCCGACAGGGGGGAGGCTATGGCTACACCTTC
CASSKTRQGGGYGYTF
>TRBV6-1|TRBJ2-1|NA|few
TGTGCCAGCAGTACGTCTGCGCGATTCTCCTACAATGAGCAGTTCTTC
CASSTSARFSYNEQFF
>TRBV7-8|TRBJ1-2|TRBD1|many
TGTGCCAGCAGGACGACAGGGGGATATGGCTACACCTTC
CASRTTGGYGYTF
>TRBV12-3/TRBV12-4|TRBJ2-7|NA|NA
TGTGCCAGCTCCTCGGGGAATTTTCAGCCTTCCCCCTACGAGCAGTACTTC
CASSSGNFQPSPYEQYF
>TRBV7-2|TRBJ2-1|TRBD2|few
TGTGCCAGCAGCTTAGCGCCTGTGCTAGCGGGTAACAATGAGCAGTTCTTC
CASSLAPVLAGNNEQFF
>TRBV7-2|TRBJ2-5|NA|few
TGTGCCAGCAGCTTTCCCCTTACCGGGACACTGATGACCCAGTACTTC
CASSFPLTGTLMTQYF
>TRBV12-3/TRBV12-4|TRBJ1-6|NA|few
TGTGCCAGCAGTTTCCGGACAGTTAATTCACCCCTCCACTTT
CASSFRTVNSPLHF
>TRBV10-3|TRBJ2-5|NA|few
TGTGCCATCAATCAGGGCAGGGGAGAAGAGACCCAGTACTTC
CAINQGRGEETQYF
>TRBV6-1|TRBJ2-2|NA|NA
TGTGCCAGCAGAAGGGACCATTACACCGGGGAGCTGTTTTTT
CASRRDHYTGELFF
>TRBV6-4|TRBJ2-1|TRBD2|NA
TGTGCCAGCTCCCCTAGCGGGATGGCCCGAAGTACCTACAATGAGCAGTTCTTC
CASSPSGMARSTYNEQFF
>TRBV4-2|TRBJ2-7|TRBD1|NA
TGTGCCAGCAGCCTCCGGACAGGGGACTACGAGCAGTACTTC
CASSLRTGDYEQYF
>TRBV7-6|TRBJ1-5|TRBD1|many
TGTGCCAGCAGCCCCCCCCATGACAGGGAGTCCCTCTATAGCAATCAGCCCCAGCATTTT
CASSPPHDRESLYSNQPQHF
>TRBV5-1|TRBJ2-3|TRBD2|NA
TGCGCCAGCAGCTTGTTTGCGGGGGGAATCAGCACAGATACGCAGTATTTT
CASSLFAGGISTDTQYF
>TRBV12-3/TRBV12-4|TRBJ2-2|NA|many
TGTGCCAGCAGTAGGGTGGCCGGGGAGCTGTTTTTT
CASSRVAGELFF
>TRBV4-3|TRBJ2-2|NA|NA
TGCGCCAGCAGCCAGCTCCGGGACTTACAGGTCGGGGAGCTGTTTTTT
CASSQLRDLQVGELFF
>TRBV13|TRBJ2-7|NA|NA
TGTGCCAGCAGCTTCCAAAATTACTACGAGCAGTACTTC
CASSFQNYYEQYF
>TRBV7-2|TRBJ2-5|NA|few
TGTGCCAGCAGCTTCTCCGGGGCGGAGACCCAGTACTTC
CASSFSGAETQYF
>TRBV29-1|TRBJ2-5|NA|NA
TGCAGCGTTCAGGGAGTGGAGACCCAGTACTTC
CSVQGVETQYF
>TRBV20-1|TRBJ2-5|TRBD2|NA
TGCAGTGCTAGGAATAGCGGGGGTGAGACCCAGTACTTC
CSARNSGGETQYF
>TRBV15|TRBJ1-3|NA|NA
TGTGCCACCAGCAGAGATAGACATCTAGATTTCGGAAACACCATATATTTT
CATSRDRHLDFGNTIYF
>TRBV5-6|TRBJ2-5|NA|NA
TGTGCCAGCAGCTTGGAGTTAAGGGGGGAAGAGACCCAGTACTTC
CASSLELRGEETQYF
>TRBV5-1|TRBJ2-5|NA|many
TGCGCCAGCAGCCTATTCCTTCAAGAGACCCAGTACTTC
CASSLFLQETQYF
>TRBV15|TRBJ2-1|TRBD2|NA
TGTGCCACCAGCAGAGCGGGGGGGGGATACAATGAGCAGTTCTTC
CATSRAGGGYNEQFF
>TRBV18|TRBJ2-1|TRBD2|NA
TGTGCCAGCTCATCGGGACTAGCGGGGGGAGACAATGAGCAGTTCTTC
CASSSGLAGGDNEQFF
>TRBV12-3/TRBV12-4|TRBJ1-4|NA|NA
TGTGCCAGCAGTTTCCGAAAGAGAGTTCATGAAAAACTGTTTTTT
CASSFRKRVHEKLFF
>TRBV5-1|TRBJ2-2|NA|NA
TGCGCCAGCATGGGGACCGTTAACACCGGGGAGCTGTTTTTT
CASMGTVNTGELFF
>TRBV28|TRBJ1-6|NA|many
TGTGCCAGCAGTTTAAACCTCCTTGGACTGCTTAATTCACCCCTCCACTTT
CASSLNLLGLLNSPLHF
>TRBV12-3/TRBV12-4|TRBJ1-5|NA|few
TGTGCCAGCAGTTTGCGTCGGGGGGATCAGCCCCAGCATTTT
CASSLRRGDQPQHF
>TRBV10-3|TRBJ1-2|NA|few
TGTGCCATCAGTTTGGGCCTTAACTATGGCTACACCTTC
CAISLGLNYGYTF
>TRBV24-1|TRBJ2-1|TRBD2|NA
TGTGCCACCAGTGATTCGGTAGCGGGAGCCTACAATGAGCAGTTCTTC
CATSDSVAGAYNEQFF
>TRBV7-9|TRBJ2-7|NA|many
TGTGCCAGCAGCTACCATTTTACCCACGAGCAGTACTTC
CASSYHFTHEQYF
>TRBV6-5|TRBJ2-4|TRBD2|NA
TGTGCCAGCAGTTACCCACTAGCGGGGGGGCTTGCCAAAAACATTCAGTACTTC
CASSYPLAGGLAKNIQYF
>TRBV30|TRBJ2-5|NA|NA
TGTGCCTGGGAGGGGTCTCGTCAAGAGACCCAGTACTTC
CAWEGSRQETQYF
>TRBV12-3/TRBV12-4|TRBJ1-3|NA|NA
TGTGCCAGCAGTTTACACAGAGGAAACACCATATATTTT
CASSLHRGNTIYF
>TRBV20-1|TRBJ2-5|NA|few
TGCAGTGCTAGTCCATTTCTCGGGACCCAGTACTTC
CSASPFLGTQYF
>TRBV7-7|TRBJ2-4|NA|few
TGTGCCAGCAGATGGGCCCCCGGGCAGGGCAAGAACAAAAACATTCAGTACTTC
CASRWAPGQGKNKNIQYF
>TRBV20-1|TRBJ2-3|TRBD1|NA
TGCTGTGCTAGTCCACCGGGACAGGGGAGGTCAGATACGCAGTATTTT
CCASPPGQGRSDTQYF
>TRBV5-1|TRBJ1-1|NA|many
TGCGCCAGCAGCTCTCCTCAGGCCGGGAACACTGAAGCTTTCTTT
CASSSPQAGNTEAFF